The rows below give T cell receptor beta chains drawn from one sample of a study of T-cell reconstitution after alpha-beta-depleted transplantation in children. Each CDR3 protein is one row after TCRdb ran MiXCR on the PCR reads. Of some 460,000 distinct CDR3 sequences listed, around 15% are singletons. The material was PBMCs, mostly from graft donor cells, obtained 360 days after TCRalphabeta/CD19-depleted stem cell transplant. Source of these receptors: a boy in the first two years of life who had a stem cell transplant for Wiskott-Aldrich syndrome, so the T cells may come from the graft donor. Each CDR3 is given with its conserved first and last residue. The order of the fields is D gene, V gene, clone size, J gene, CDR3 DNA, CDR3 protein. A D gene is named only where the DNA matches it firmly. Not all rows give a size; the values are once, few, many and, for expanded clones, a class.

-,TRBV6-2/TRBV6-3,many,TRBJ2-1,TGTGCCAGCAGTTACTCCCTAATGGGGCAGGGAGTGGTCCTAAATGAGTTGGATGAGCAGTTCTTC,CASSYSLMGQGVVLNELDEQFF
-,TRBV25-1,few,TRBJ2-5,TGTGCCAGCAGTGACGGGGGAACAGAGACCCAGTACTTC,CASSDGGTETQYF
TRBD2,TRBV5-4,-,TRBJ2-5,TGTGCCAGCAGCGGGAGGGCCGGGGGAGAGACCCAGTACTTC,CASSGRAGGETQYF
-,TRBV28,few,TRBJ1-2,TGTGCCAGCCACAGGGAGCTAGCTTATGGCTACACCTTC,CASHRELAYGYTF
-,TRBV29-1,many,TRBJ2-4,TGCAGCGTTGAGGGGCTAGCCAAAAACATTCAGTACTTC,CSVEGLAKNIQYF
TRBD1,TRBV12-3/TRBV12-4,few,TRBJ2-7,TGTGCCAGCAGGGGCGGACAGGGCGGCTCCTACGAGCAGTACTTC,CASRGGQGGSYEQYF
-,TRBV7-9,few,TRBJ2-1,TGTGCCAGCAGCGCAAGTTATTCGGAGCAGTTCTTC,CASSASYSEQFF
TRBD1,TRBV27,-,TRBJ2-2,TGTGCCAGCAGTTTAACTAGATACAGGGGGCTCACCGGGGAGCTGTTTTTT,CASSLTRYRGLTGELFF
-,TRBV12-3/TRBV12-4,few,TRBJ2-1,TGTGCCAGCAGTATGCGACTATACGAGCAGTTCTTC,CASSMRLYEQFF
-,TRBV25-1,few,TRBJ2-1,TGTGCCAGCAGTAATCCAGGGATTAGAAATGAGCAGTTCTTC,CASSNPGIRNEQFF
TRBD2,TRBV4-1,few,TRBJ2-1,TGCGCCAGCAGCCAGGTACTAGCGGGAGGAAACAATGAGCAGTTCTTC,CASSQVLAGGNNEQFF
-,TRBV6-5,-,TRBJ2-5,TGTGCCAGCAGTCACCAAGGGCGACAGCATCAAGAGACCCAGTACTTC,CASSHQGRQHQETQYF
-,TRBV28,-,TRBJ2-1,TGTGCCAGCAGTTTAGAACAGAACTCCTACAATGAGCAGTTCTTC,CASSLEQNSYNEQFF
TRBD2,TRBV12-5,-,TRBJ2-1,TGTGCTAGTGGTCCTAGATTAGCGGGGGGGGTTTCAGATGAGCAGTTCTTC,CASGPRLAGGVSDEQFF
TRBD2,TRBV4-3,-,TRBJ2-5,TGCGCCAGCAGCCAGGGACTAGCGGGAGTAAGGGTCCAAGAGACCCAGTACTTC,CASSQGLAGVRVQETQYF
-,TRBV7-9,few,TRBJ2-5,TGTGCCAGCAGCTTAGGTTGGGACCAAGAGACCCAGTACTTC,CASSLGWDQETQYF
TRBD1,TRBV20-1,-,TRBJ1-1,TGCACCCCCTCAGGGGGAGGGACAGGGAGGGAGAGGAACACTGAAGCTTTCTTT,CTPSGGGTGRERNTEAFF
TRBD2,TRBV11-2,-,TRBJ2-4,TGTGCCAGCAGCTTTGCCCCAACGGGACTAGAAAACATTCAGTACTTC,CASSFAPTGLENIQYF
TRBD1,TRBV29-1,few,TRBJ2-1,TGCAGCGTTGCCCGGGACAGGGGATACAATGAGCAGTTCTTC,CSVARDRGYNEQFF
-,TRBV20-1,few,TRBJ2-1,TGCAGTGCTAGAAAGGGACGTTACAATGAGCAGTTCTTC,CSARKGRYNEQFF
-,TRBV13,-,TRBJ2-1,TGTGCCAGCAGCTCATCGCCTAGGTTCGAGCAGTTCTTC,CASSSSPRFEQFF
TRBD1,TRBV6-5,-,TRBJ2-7,TGTGCCAGCAGTTACTACTACCCGGGACAGGGCTCCTACGAGCAGTACTTC,CASSYYYPGQGSYEQYF
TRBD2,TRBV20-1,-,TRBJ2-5,TGCAGTGCTAGAGGCGCATTAGCGGGAGTTTCCCAGTACTTC,CSARGALAGVSQYF
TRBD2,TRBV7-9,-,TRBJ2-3,TGTGCCAGCGCCTCGGGAGGTGGCAAAGATACGCAGTATTTT,CASASGGGKDTQYF
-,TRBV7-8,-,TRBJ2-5,TGTGCCAGCAGCTTAGCTTCCCCAGGGCTGCGAGAGACCCAGTACTTC,CASSLASPGLRETQYF
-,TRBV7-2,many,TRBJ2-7,TGTGCCAGCAGCTATCAGGGATACGGAACCTCCTACGAGCAGTACTTC,CASSYQGYGTSYEQYF
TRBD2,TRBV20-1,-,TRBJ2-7,TGCAGTGCTCTAGGACTAGCAGACTCCTACGAGCAGTACTTC,CSALGLADSYEQYF
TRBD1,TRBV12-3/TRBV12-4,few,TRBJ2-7,TGTGCCAGCAGTCCGGGACAGGGCCTATACGAGCAGTACTTC,CASSPGQGLYEQYF
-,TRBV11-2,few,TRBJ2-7,TGTGCCAGCAGCTGGGGGGCGTTAGGGACCTACGAGCAGTACTTC,CASSWGALGTYEQYF
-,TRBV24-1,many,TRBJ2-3,TGTGCCACCAGTGATTTACAGTCGAAAGGAGATACGCAGTATTTT,CATSDLQSKGDTQYF
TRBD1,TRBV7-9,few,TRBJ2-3,TGTGCCAGCAGCTCACCCCTCAGGGGGCAGCCAGATACGCAGTATTTT,CASSSPLRGQPDTQYF
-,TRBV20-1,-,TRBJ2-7,TGCAGTGCCGGGGCCGGGACAATCTACGAGCAGTACTTC,CSAGAGTIYEQYF
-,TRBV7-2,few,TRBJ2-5,TGTGCCAGCAGCCCCACGGGGACCCAGTACTTC,CASSPTGTQYF
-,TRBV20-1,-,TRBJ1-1,TGCAGTGCTATAGAACGGAAGTGGGTCTTT,CSAIERKWVF
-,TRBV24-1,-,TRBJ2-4,TGTGCCACCAGTGGCAAGGGTGTGGGAAAAAACATTCAGTACTTC,CATSGKGVGKNIQYF
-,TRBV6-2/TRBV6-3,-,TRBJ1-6,TGTGCCAGCAGTCCATCCTCAAAAGGTTCACCCCTCCACTTT,CASSPSSKGSPLHF
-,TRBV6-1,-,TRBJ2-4,TGTGCCAGCGGACAGATACTAGCCAAAAACATTCAGTACTTC,CASGQILAKNIQYF
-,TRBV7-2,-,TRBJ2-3,TGTGCCAGCAGCTTACAACTTCCGGGAGATACGCAGTGTTTT,CASSLQLPGDTQCF